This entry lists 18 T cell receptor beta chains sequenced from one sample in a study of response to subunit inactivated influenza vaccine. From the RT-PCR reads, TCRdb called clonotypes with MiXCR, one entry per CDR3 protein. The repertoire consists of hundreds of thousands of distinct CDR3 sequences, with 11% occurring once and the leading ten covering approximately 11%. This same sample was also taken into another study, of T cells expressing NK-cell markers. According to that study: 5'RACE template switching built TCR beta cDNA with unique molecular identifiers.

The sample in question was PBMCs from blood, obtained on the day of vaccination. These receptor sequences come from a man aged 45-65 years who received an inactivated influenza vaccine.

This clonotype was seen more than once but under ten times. Here the CDR3 reads CASGPRQEWAEQFF. CDR3 nucleotide sequence: TGTGCCAGCGGTCCTAGGCAGGAATGGGCTGAGCAGTTCTTC. The chain carries TRBV12-3 or TRBV12-4 and TRBJ2-1; D gene ambiguous. The CDR3 sequence is 14 residues long. Trimming removed 8 bases from V and 9 bases from J, with 20 bases in between.

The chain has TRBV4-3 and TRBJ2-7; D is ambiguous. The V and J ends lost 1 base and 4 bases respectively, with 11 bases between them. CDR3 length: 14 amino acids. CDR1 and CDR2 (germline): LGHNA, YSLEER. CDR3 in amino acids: CASSQANSGYEQYF. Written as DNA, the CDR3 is TGCGCCAGCAGCCAAGCCAATAGTGGGTACGAGCAGTACTTC.

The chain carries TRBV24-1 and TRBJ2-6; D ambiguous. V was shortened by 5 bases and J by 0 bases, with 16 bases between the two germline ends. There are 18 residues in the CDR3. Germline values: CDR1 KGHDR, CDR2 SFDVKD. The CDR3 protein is CATSAHTFEASGANVLTF. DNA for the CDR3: TGTGCCACCAGTGCCCACACCTTTGAGGCCTCTGGGGCCAACGTCCTGACTTTC.

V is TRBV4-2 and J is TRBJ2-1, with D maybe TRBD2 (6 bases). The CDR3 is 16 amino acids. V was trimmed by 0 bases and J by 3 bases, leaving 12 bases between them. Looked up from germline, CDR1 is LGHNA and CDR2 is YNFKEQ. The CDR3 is CASSQDPGAVYNEQFF. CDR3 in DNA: TGTGCCAGCAGCCAAGATCCGGGAGCGGTCTACAATGAGCAGTTCTTC.

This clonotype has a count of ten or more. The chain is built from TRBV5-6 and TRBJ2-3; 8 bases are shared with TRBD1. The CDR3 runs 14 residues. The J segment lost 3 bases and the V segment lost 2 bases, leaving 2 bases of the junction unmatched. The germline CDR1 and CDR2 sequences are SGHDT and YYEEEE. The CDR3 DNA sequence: TGTGCCAGCAGCTTTAACAGGGGGACAGATACGCAGTATTTT. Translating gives CASSFNRGTDTQYF.

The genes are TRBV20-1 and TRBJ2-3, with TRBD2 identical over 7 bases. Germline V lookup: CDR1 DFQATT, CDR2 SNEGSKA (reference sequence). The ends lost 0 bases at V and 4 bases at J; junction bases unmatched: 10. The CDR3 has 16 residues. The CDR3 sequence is CSARDIGGSIADTQYF. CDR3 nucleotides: TGCAGTGCTAGAGATATCGGCGGGAGTATCGCAGATACGCAGTATTTT.

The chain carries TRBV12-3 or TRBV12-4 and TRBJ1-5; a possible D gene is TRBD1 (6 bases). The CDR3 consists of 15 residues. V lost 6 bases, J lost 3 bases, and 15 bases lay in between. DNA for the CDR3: TGTGCCAGCAGCTTTGCTGGGGGGGCCAATCAGCCCCAGCATTTT. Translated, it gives CASSFAGGANQPQHF.

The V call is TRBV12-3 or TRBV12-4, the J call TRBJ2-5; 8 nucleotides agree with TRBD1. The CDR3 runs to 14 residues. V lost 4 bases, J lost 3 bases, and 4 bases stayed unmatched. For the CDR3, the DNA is TGTGCCAGCAGTTCTGGACAGGGCGAAGAGACCCAGTACTTC. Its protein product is CASSSGQGEETQYF.

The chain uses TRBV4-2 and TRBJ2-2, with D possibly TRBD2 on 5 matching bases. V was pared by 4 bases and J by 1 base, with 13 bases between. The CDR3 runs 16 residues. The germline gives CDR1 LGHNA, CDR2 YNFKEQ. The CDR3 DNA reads TGTGCCAGCAGCCGCAGGACTGGGCAGAACACCGGGGAGCTGTTTTTT. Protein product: CASSRRTGQNTGELFF.

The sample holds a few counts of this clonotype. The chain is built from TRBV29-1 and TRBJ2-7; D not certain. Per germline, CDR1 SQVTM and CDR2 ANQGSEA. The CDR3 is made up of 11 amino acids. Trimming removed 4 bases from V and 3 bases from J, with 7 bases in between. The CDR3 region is CSVVQNYEQYF. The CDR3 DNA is TGCAGCGTTGTTCAGAACTACGAGCAGTACTTC.

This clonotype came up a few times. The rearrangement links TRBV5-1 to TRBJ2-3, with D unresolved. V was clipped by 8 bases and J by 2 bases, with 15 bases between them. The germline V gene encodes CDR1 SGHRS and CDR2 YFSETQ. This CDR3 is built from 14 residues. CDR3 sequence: CASQRLGPTDTQYF. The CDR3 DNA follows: TGCGCCAGTCAAAGGTTGGGTCCCACAGATACGCAGTATTTT.

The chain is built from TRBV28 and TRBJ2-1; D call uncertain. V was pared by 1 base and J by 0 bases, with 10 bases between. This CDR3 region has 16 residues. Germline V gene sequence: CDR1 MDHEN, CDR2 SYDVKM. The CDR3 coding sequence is TGTGCCAGCAGTTTATACTCCGGTCTCTCCTACAATGAGCAGTTCTTC. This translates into CASSLYSGLSYNEQFF. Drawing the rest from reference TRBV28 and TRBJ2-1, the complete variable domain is DVKVTQSSRYLVKRTGEKVFLECVQDMDHENMFWYRQDPGLGLRLIYFSYDVKMKEKGDIPEGYSVSREKKERFSLILESASTNQTSMYLCASSLYSGLSYNEQFFGPGTRLTVL.

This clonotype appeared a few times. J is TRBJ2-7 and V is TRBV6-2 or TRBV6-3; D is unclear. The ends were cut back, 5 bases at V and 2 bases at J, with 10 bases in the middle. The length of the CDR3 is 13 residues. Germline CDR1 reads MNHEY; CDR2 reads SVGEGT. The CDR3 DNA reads TGTGCCAGCAGTATTGCAGCGACCTACGAGCAGTACTTC. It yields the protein CASSIAATYEQYF.

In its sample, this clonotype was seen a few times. Here the CDR3 DNA reads TGTGCCAGCAGCCAAAGGGCAGACACCGGGGAGCTGTTTTTT. Its protein is CASSQRADTGELFF. This chain connects TRBV3-1 to TRBJ2-2; D is uncertain. The V end was cut by 2 bases, the J end by 3 bases, with 7 bases between. This CDR3 spans 14 amino acids. CDR1 is LGHDT and CDR2 is YNNKEL in the germline V gene (reference sequence). Looking up the rest from reference TRBV3-1 and TRBJ2-2 gives the full variable domain: DTAVSQTPKYLVTQMGNDKSIKCEQNLGHDTMYWYKQDSKKFLKIMFSYNNKELIINETVPNRFSPKSPDKAHLNLHINSLELGDSAVYFCASSQRADTGELFFGEGSRLTVL.

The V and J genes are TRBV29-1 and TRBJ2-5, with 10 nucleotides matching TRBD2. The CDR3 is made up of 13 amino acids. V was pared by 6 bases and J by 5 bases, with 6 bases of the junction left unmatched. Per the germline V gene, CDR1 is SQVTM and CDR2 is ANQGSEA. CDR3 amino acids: CSVTSGDTETQYF. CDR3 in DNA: TGCAGCGTCACTAGCGGGGATACGGAGACCCAGTACTTC.

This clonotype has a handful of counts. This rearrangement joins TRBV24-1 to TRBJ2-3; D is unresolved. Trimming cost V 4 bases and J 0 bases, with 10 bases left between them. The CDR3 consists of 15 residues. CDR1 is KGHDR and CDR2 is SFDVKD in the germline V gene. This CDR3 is CATSESPGSTDTQYF. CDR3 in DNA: TGTGCCACCAGTGAAAGTCCGGGTAGCACAGATACGCAGTATTTT.

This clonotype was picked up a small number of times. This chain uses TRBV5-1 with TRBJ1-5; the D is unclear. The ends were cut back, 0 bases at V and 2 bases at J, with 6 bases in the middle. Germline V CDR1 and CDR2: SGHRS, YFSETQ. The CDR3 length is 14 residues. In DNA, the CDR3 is TGCGCCAGCAGCTTGGAGGCAGGCAATCAGCCCCAGCATTTT. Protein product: CASSLEAGNQPQHF.

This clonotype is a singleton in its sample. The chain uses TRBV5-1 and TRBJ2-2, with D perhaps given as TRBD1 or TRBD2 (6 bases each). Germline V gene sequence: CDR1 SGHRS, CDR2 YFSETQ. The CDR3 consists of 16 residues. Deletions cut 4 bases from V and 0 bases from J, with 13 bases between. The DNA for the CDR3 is TGCGCCAGCAGCGGGGACGGGGGCCCGAACACCGGGGAGCTGTTTTTT. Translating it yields CASSGDGGPNTGELFF.